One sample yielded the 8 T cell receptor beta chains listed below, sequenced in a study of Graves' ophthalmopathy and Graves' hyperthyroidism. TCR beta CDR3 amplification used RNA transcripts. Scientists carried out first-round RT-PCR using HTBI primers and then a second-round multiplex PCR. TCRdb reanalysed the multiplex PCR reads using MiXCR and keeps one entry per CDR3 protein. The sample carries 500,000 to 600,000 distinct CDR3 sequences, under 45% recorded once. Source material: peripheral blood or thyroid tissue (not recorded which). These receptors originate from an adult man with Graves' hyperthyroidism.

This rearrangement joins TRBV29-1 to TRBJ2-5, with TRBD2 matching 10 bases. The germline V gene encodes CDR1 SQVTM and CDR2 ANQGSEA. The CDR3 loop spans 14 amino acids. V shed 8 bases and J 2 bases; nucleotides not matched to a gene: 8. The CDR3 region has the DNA TGCAGCCAACCCGGACTAGCGGAGCAAGAGACCCAGTACTTC. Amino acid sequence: CSQPGLAEQETQYF.

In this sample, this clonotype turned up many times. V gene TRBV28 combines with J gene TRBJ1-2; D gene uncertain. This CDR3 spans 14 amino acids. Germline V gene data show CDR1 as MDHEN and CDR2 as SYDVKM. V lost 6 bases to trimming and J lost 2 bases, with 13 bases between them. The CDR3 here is CASSPFTLNYGYTF. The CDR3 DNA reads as TGTGCCAGCAGCCCGTTTACTCTCAACTATGGCTACACCTTC.

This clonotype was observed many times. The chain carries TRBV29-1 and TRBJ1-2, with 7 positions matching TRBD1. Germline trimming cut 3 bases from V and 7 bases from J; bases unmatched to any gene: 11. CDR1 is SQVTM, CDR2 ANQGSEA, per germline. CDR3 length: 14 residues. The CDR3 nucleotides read TGCAGCGTTGAGCTGATGACAGGGAAGGGTGGCTACACCTTC. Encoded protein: CSVELMTGKGGYTF.

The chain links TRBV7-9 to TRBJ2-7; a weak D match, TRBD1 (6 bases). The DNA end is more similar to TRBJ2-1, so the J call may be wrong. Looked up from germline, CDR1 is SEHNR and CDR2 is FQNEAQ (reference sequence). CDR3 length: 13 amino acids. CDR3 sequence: CASSFRGGVEQFF. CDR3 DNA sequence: TGTGCCAGCAGCTTCAGGGGTGGGGTTGAGCAGTTCTTC.

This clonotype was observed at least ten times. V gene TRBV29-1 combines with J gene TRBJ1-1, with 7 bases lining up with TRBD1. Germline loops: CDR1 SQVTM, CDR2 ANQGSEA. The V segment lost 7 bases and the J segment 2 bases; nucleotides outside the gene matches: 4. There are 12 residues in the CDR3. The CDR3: CSAGTANTEAFF. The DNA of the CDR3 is TGCAGCGCTGGGACAGCAAACACTGAAGCTTTCTTT. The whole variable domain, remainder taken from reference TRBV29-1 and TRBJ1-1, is SAVISQKPSRDICQRGTSLTIQCQVDSQVTMMFWYRQQPGQSLTLIATANQGSEATYESGFVIDKFPISRPNLTFSTLTVSNMSPEDSSIYLCSAGTANTEAFFGQGTRLTVV.

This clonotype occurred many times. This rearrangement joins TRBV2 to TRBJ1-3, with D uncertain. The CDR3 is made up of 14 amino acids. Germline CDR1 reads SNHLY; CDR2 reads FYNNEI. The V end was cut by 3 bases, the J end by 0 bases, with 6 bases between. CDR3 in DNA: TGTGCCAGCAGTGATTTATACTCTGGAAACACCATATATTTT. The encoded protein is CASSDLYSGNTIYF.

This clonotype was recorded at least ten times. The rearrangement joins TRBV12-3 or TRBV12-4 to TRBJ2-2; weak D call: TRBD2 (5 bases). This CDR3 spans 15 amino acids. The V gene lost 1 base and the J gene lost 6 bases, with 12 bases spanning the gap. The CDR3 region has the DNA TGTGCCAGCAGTTTAGTCCCGCGGAGGTCCGGGGAGCTGTTTTTT. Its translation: CASSLVPRRSGELFF.

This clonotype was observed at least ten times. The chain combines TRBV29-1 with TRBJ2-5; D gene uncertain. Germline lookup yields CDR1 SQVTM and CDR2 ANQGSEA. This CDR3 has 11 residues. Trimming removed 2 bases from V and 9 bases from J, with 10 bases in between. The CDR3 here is CSVETFPAQYF. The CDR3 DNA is TGCAGCGTTGAAACATTCCCGGCCCAGTACTTC. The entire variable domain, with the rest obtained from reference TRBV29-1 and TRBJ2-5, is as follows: SAVISQKPSRDICQRGTSLTIQCQVDSQVTMMFWYRQQPGQSLTLIATANQGSEATYESGFVIDKFPISRPNLTFSTLTVSNMSPEDSSIYLCSVETFPAQYFGPGTRLLVL.